This record looks at one T cell receptor (beta chain) sequence and its context. The data were taken from a study of identical twins. TCRdb ran MiXCR on the 5' RACE reads and lists one entry per CDR3 protein. The repertoire holds a few hundred thousand distinct CDR3 sequences, with less than 9% as singletons. The CDR3 spans 17 residues. Per germline, CDR1 LNHDA and CDR2 SQIVND (reference sequence). Trimming removed 3 bases from V and 2 bases from J; junction bases left unmatched: 8. The same sample was also used in a study of yellow fever vaccine responses in identical twins.

Sequencing was done on a sample of memory (CD45RO+) T cells sorted from blood. The chain uses TRBV19 and TRBJ2-1, with 9 bases that match TRBD2. The sequence was collected from a woman under 30 in good health. CDR3 protein: CASSIFSGSVPYNEQFF. For the CDR3, the DNA is TGTGCCAGTAGTATCTTTAGCGGGAGTGTACCCTACAATGAGCAGTTCTTC.